A single sample is the source of the 20 T cell receptor beta chains below, sequenced in a study of T cell repertoires in cytomegalovirus infection. One entry per CDR3 protein, called by TCRdb with MiXCR from the reads. This table holds fewer than 700,000 distinct CDR3 sequences, roughly a quarter found once. Sequenced input: CD8+ T cells from PBMCs. The receptors originated from a human donor in good health (CMV status not recorded). Some clones in this sample may be carry-over from other donors' samples.

The table lists this clonotype with a few counts. V is TRBV6-1 and J is TRBJ1-1; TRBD1 matches at 11 bases. V lost 7 bases, J lost 7 bases, and 11 bases stayed unmatched. The CDR3 has 15 residues. CDR1 and CDR2 from the germline V gene are MNHNS and SASEGT. This CDR3 is CASTPDRGPVIEAFF. The DNA for the CDR3 is TGTGCCAGCACTCCGGACAGGGGGCCGGTTATTGAAGCTTTCTTT.

This clonotype showed up just a few times. The chain combines TRBV7-9 with TRBJ2-3; D not certain. Deletions cut 5 bases from V and 4 bases from J, with 13 bases between. Germline V lookup: CDR1 SEHNR, CDR2 FQNEAQ (reference sequence). This CDR3 has 14 residues. This CDR3 is CASSPPRSPDTQYF. The CDR3 nucleotides read TGTGCCAGCAGCCCTCCCCGCTCGCCAGATACGCAGTATTTT.

On this clonotype itself: A much larger clone lies a single base off, so this may be a read error. V gene TRBV5-3 combines with J gene TRBJ1-6, with TRBD1 identical over 8 bases. TRBV5-3 is marked as an open reading frame, function uncertain. This CDR3 is 14 amino acids long. Here the CDR3 DNA reads TGTGCCAGCAGCTTGGGGACAGGTCTTCCACCCCTCCCCTTT. The encoded protein is CASSLGTGLPPLPF.

This clonotype has a count of ten or more. The chain combines TRBV7-2 with TRBJ2-4; perhaps D is TRBD1 or TRBD2 (6 bases each). The CDR3 contains 14 residues. Trimming took 1 base from V and 6 from J, leaving 10 bases between them. From germline, CDR1 is SGHTA and CDR2 FQGNSA. The CDR3 DNA reads TGTGCCAGCAGCTTAGGGGGGCGGGGAAACATTCAGTACTTC. It specifies CASSLGGRGNIQYF.

This clonotype was observed a few times. The rearrangement links TRBV20-1 to TRBJ2-7; D is ambiguous. CDR1 is DFQATT, CDR2 SNEGSKA, per germline (reference sequence). The CDR3 is 13 amino acids. V was cut by 0 bases and J by 7 bases, with 13 bases left in between. CDR3 in amino acids: CSARDPASGEQYF. DNA of the CDR3: TGCAGTGCTAGAGATCCCGCCTCTGGGGAGCAGTACTTC.

Only a few counts were recorded for this clonotype. This chain joins TRBV4-1 and TRBJ2-3, with D perhaps TRBD1 (5 bases). With 4 bases removed from V and 8 bases from J, the gap between germline ends came to 10 bases. Germline V lookup: CDR1 MGHRA, CDR2 YSYEKL. The CDR3 totals 12 residues. The CDR3 DNA follows: TGCGCCAGCAGCCGAGACAGCCGTACGCAGTATTTT. Protein: CASSRDSRTQYF.

The chain employs TRBV11-2 and TRBJ1-2; TRBD1 aligns across 9 bases. The CDR3 runs 14 residues. V gave up 5 bases and J gave up 9 bases; unmatched junction bases: 10. Germline CDR1 SGHAT, CDR2 FQNNGV. For the CDR3, the DNA is TGTGCCAGCAGCGCTACAGGGGGCGGATCTAGCTACACCTTC. It translates to CASSATGGGSSYTF.

The rearrangement joins TRBV29-1 to TRBJ2-6, with 7 bases matching TRBD2. In germline, CDR1 is SQVTM, CDR2 ANQGSEA. The CDR3 spans 20 residues. The trim removed 4 bases at V and 1 base at J, leaving 19 bases unmatched. The CDR3 region has the DNA TGCAGCGTTGGGCCCCGGGAGGATCTTGCCGGGGGTTCTGGGGCCAACGTCCTGACTTTC. Translated: CSVGPREDLAGGSGANVLTF. Full variable domain (remainder filled in from reference TRBV29-1 and TRBJ2-6): SAVISQKPSRDICQRGTSLTIQCQVDSQVTMMFWYRQQPGQSLTLIATANQGSEATYESGFVIDKFPISRPNLTFSTLTVSNMSPEDSSIYLCSVGPREDLAGGSGANVLTFGAGSRLTVL.

This clonotype was seen only a few times. V is TRBV4-2 and J is TRBJ1-5; D gene uncertain. The germline V and J ends were trimmed by 0 bases and 3 bases, with 9 bases remaining between them. The CDR3 loop spans 15 amino acids. CDR1 is LGHNA and CDR2 is YNFKEQ in the germline V gene. Here the CDR3 reads CASSQDSRDNQPQHF. In DNA, the CDR3 is TGTGCCAGCAGCCAAGATAGCCGGGACAATCAGCCCCAGCATTTT.

The chain is built from TRBV9 and TRBJ2-7; D may be TRBD1 or TRBD2 (5 bases each). The V end lost 5 bases, the J end lost 3 bases, and 9 bases lay between the germline ends. In germline, CDR1 is SGDLS, CDR2 YYNGEE. The CDR3 extends over 12 amino acids. For the CDR3, the DNA is TGTGCCAGCAGGGGACGAAGCTACGAGCAGTACTTC. The encoded protein is CASRGRSYEQYF.

This clonotype was seen a few times. The J gene is TRBJ1-1, the V gene TRBV6-2 or TRBV6-3, with D uncertain. Germline V gene sequence: CDR1 MNHEY, CDR2 SVGEGT. The CDR3 length is 12 residues. The ends were cut back, 7 bases at V and 8 bases at J, with 14 bases in the middle. In DNA form, the CDR3 reads TGTGCCAGCAAAACTGGACGCCCCGAAGCTTTCTTT. The encoded protein is CASKTGRPEAFF.

In this sample, this clonotype turned up a few times. The genes are TRBV7-9 and TRBJ2-1; perhaps TRBD1 as D (5 bases). Deletions cut 5 bases from V and 5 bases from J, with 22 bases between. The germline gives CDR1 SEHNR, CDR2 FQNEAQ (reference sequence). CDR3 length: 17 amino acids. The CDR3 here is CASSDRGSRPLNNEQFF. DNA for the CDR3: TGTGCCAGCAGCGATAGGGGCTCCCGCCCTCTCAACAATGAGCAGTTCTTC.

This clonotype was found once. This chain joins TRBV29-1 and TRBJ1-2, with D perhaps TRBD1 (6 bases). V was clipped by 3 bases and J by 2 bases, with 10 bases between them. CDR1 SQVTM and CDR2 ANQGSEA come from the germline V gene. The length of the CDR3 is 13 residues. The chain's CDR3 is CSVDEGVNYGYTF. CDR3 bases: TGCAGCGTTGACGAGGGGGTAAACTATGGCTACACCTTC.

This clonotype was counted ten times or more. The chain carries TRBV6-5 and TRBJ2-3; 7 bases map to TRBD1. The germline V gene encodes CDR1 MNHEY and CDR2 SVGAGI. Losses at the gene ends were 5 bases for V and 1 base for J; bases not matched to a gene: 12. The CDR3 runs to 17 residues. CDR3 sequence (DNA): TGTGCCAGCAGTCTGGGACAGTATGAGCTCGGCACAGATACGCAGTATTTT. Translating gives CASSLGQYELGTDTQYF.

This clonotype occurred a few times. The chain joins TRBV25-1 to TRBJ2-7, with no clear D. This CDR3 is built from 13 residues. CDR1 and CDR2 (germline): MGHDK, SYGVNS. Trimming took off 4 bases at V and 5 bases at J, with 12 bases between the two ends. The CDR3: CASSASGWDEQYF. The CDR3 DNA reads TGTGCCAGCAGTGCTTCAGGATGGGACGAGCAGTACTTC.

On this clonotype: A much bigger clone sits one base away, suggesting this may be a read error. The chain links TRBV24-1 to TRBJ2-2, with D uncertain. The CDR3 consists of 12 residues. The V and J ends lost 8 bases and 4 bases respectively, with 7 bases between them. CDR1 and CDR2 (germline): KGHDR, SFDVKD. This CDR3 reads CATNVTTGELFF. The CDR3 DNA sequence: TGTGCCACCAATGTAACCACCGGGGAGCTGTTTTTT.

This clonotype showed up just a few times. The rearrangement uses TRBV7-8 and TRBJ2-7, with 9 bases fitting TRBD1. CDR1 is SGHVS and CDR2 is FQNEAQ in the germline V gene. This CDR3 comprises 17 residues. V shed 5 bases, J shed 3 bases, and the junction held 14 bases outside the gene matches. The CDR3 bases are TGTGCCAGCAGCCTTGCCGGGACAGGGTATAATGTCTACGAGCAGTACGTC. Protein product: CASSLAGTGYNVYEQYV.

This clonotype appeared many times. The rearrangement joins TRBV9 to TRBJ2-6; D gene uncertain. Trimming stripped 4 bases from V and 1 base from J, with 6 bases between. Looked up from germline, CDR1 is SGDLS and CDR2 is YYNGEE. The CDR3 totals 14 residues. The CDR3 DNA follows: TGTGCCAGCAGCCCCTCGTCTGGGGCCAACGTCCTGACTTTC. This sequence encodes CASSPSSGANVLTF.

This clonotype was observed many times. The rearrangement uses TRBV7-8 and TRBJ1-1; D gene uncertain. With 2 bases removed from V and 1 base from J, the gap between germline ends came to 5 bases. Germline CDR1 reads SGHVS; CDR2 reads FQNEAQ. The CDR3 has 13 amino acids. CDR3 in amino acids: CASSLSQNTEAFF. CDR3 nucleotide sequence: TGTGCCAGCAGCTTATCGCAGAACACTGAAGCTTTCTTT.

This clonotype was observed a few times. V is TRBV28 and J is TRBJ1-2; 9 nucleotides line up with TRBD1. The V gene end was trimmed by 3 bases and the J gene end by 8 bases; junction bases not matched to a gene: 13. This CDR3 region has 16 residues. The germline V gene has CDR1 MDHEN and CDR2 SYDVKM. CDR3: CASSFLDRGLSWGYTF. In DNA form, the CDR3 reads TGTGCCAGCAGTTTCCTGGACAGGGGACTTTCTTGGGGCTACACCTTC.